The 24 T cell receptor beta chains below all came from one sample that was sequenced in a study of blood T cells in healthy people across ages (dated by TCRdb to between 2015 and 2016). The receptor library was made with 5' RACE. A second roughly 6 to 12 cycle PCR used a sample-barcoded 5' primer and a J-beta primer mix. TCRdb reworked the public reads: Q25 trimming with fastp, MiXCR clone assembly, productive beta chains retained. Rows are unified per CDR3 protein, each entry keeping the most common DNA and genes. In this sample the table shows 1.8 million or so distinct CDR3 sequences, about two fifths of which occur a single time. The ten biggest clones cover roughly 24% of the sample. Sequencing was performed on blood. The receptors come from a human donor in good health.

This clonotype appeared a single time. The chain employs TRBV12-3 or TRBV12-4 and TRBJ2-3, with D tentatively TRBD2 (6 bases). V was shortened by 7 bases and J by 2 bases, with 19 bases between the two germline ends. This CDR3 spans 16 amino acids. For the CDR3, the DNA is TGTGCCAGCAACAATAGGGACTCTCCTTACACAGATACGCAGTATTTT. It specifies CASNNRDSPYTDTQYF.

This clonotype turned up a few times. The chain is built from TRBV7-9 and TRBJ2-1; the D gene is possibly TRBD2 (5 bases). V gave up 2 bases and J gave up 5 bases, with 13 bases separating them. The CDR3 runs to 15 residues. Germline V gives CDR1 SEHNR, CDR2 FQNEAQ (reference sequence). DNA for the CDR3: TGTGCCAGCAGCTTAAACCCACGGGGTAACAATGAGCAGTTCTTC. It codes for CASSLNPRGNNEQFF. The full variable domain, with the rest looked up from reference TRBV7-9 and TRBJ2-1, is DTGVSQNPRHKITKRGQNVTFRCDPISEHNRLYWYRQTLGQGPEFLTYFQNEAQLEKSRLLSDRFSAERPKGSFSTLEIQRTEQGDSAMYLCASSLNPRGNNEQFFGPGTRLTVL.

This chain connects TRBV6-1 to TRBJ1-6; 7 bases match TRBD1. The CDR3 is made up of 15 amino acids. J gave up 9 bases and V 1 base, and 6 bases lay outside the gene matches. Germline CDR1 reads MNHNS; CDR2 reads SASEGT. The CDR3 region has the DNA TGTGCCAGCAGTGAAGACAGGGGAGGACCTTCACCCCTCCACTTT. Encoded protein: CASSEDRGGPSPLHF.

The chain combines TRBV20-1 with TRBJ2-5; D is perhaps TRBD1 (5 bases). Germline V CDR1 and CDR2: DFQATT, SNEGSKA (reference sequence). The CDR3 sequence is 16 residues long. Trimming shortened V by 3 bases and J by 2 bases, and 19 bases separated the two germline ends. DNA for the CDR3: TGCAGTGCTAGTGGGCAGGGTGGTAGGCTACAAGAGACCCAGTACTTC. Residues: CSASGQGGRLQETQYF.

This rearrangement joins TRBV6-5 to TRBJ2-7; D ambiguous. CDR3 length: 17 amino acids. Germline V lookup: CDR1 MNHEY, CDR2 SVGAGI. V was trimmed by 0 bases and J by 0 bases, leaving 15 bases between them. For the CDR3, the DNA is TGTGCCAGCAGTTACTCCTACCCCGAGGTTAACTCCTACGAGCAGTACTTC. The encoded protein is CASSYSYPEVNSYEQYF.

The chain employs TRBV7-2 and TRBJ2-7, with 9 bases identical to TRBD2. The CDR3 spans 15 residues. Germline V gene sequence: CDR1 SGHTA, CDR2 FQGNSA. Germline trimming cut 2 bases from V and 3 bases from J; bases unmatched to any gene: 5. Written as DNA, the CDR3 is TGTGCCAGCAGCTTAAGCCCAGCGGGGGGCTACGAGCAGTACTTC. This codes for CASSLSPAGGYEQYF.

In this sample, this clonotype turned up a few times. Written as DNA, the CDR3 is TGTGCCAGCAGCTTAGAACTGGCGGGGGGGCCATCAGATACGCAGTATTTT. The encoded protein is CASSLELAGGPSDTQYF. The chain has TRBV7-2 and TRBJ2-3; TRBD2 matches at 9 bases. The CDR3 extends over 17 amino acids. Germline values: CDR1 SGHTA, CDR2 FQGNSA. Trimming took 1 base from V and 4 from J; bases not matched to a gene: 9.

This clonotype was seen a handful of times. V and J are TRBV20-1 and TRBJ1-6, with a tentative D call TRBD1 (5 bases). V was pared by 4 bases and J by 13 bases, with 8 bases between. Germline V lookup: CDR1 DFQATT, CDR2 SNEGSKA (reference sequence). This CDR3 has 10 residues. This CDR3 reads CSATKGPLHF. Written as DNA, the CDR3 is TGCAGTGCTACTAAGGGGCCCCTCCACTTT.

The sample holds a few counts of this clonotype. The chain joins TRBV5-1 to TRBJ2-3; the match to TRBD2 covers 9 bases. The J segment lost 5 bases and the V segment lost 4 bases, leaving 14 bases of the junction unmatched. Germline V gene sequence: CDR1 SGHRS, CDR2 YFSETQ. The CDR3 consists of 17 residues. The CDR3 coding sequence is TGCGCCAGCAGCCAACAATTCAGCGGGGGGTCGGGAGATACGCAGTATTTT. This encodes CASSQQFSGGSGDTQYF.

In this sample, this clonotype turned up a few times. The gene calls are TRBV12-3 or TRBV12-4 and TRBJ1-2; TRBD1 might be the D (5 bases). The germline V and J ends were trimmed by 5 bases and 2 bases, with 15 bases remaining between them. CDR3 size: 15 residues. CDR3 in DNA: TGTGCCAGCAGTGAACCCATGGGGGGGAACTATGGCTACACCTTC. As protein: CASSEPMGGNYGYTF.

CDR3 loop: CASSMDGRSYTF. For the CDR3, the DNA is TGTGCCAGCAGCATGGACGGTAGAAGCTACACCTTC. The chain joins TRBV7-8 to TRBJ1-2; no clear D gene. Germline V gene data show CDR1 as SGHVS and CDR2 as FQNEAQ. With 5 bases removed from V and 9 bases from J, the gap between germline ends came to 13 bases. The CDR3 is 12 residues long.

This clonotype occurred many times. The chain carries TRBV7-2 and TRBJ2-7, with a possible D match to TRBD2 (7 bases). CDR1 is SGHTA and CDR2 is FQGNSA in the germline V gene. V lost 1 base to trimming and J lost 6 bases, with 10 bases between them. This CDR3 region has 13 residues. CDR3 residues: CASSLGGGLEQYF. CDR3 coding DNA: TGTGCCAGCAGCTTAGGGGGGGGGCTCGAGCAGTACTTC.

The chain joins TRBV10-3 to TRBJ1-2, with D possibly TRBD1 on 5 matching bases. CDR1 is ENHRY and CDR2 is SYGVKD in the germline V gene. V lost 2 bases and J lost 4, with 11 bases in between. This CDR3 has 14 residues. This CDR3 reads CAISEAGPGYGYTF. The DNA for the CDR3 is TGTGCCATCAGTGAGGCAGGGCCCGGCTATGGCTACACCTTC.

The CDR3 DNA follows: TGTGCCAGCAGTTTACGGGTCCCGAGCTCCTACGAGCAGTACTTC. Its translation: CASSLRVPSSYEQYF. V and J are TRBV27 and TRBJ2-7; no clear D. Trimming took off 2 bases at V and 0 bases at J, with 11 bases between the two ends. CDR1 is MNHEY and CDR2 is SMNVEV in the germline V gene (reference sequence). There are 15 residues in the CDR3.

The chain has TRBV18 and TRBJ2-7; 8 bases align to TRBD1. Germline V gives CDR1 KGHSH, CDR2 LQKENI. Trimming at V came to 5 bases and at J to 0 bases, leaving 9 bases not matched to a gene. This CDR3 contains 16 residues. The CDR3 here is CASSLTGALGSYEQYF. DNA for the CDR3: TGTGCCAGCTCATTGACAGGGGCCTTGGGCTCCTACGAGCAGTACTTC. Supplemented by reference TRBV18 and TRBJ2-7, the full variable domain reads NAGVMQNPRHLVRRRGQEARLRCSPMKGHSHVYWYRQLPEEGLKFMVYLQKENIIDESGMPKERFSAEFPKEGPSILRIQQVVRGDSAAYFCASSLTGALGSYEQYFGPGTRLTVT.

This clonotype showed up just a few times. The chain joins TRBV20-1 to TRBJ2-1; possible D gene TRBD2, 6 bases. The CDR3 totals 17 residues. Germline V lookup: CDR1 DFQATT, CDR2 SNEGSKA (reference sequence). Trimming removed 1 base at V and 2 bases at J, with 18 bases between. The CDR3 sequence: CSARGGVRQWTYNEQFF. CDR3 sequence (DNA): TGCAGTGCTAGAGGGGGGGTAAGACAGTGGACCTACAATGAGCAGTTCTTC.

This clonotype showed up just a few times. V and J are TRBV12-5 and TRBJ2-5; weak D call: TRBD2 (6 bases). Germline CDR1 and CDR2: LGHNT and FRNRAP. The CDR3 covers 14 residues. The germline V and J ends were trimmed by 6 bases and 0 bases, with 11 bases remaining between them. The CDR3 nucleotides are TGTGCTAGTGGCCGGGGGACTGACCAAGAGACCCAGTACTTC. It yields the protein CASGRGTDQETQYF. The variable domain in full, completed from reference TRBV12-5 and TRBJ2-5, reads DARVTQTPRHKVTEMGQEVTMRCQPILGHNTVFWYRQTMMQGLELLAYFRNRAPLDDSGMPKDRFSAEMPDATLATLKIQPSEPRDSAVYFCASGRGTDQETQYFGPGTRLLVL.

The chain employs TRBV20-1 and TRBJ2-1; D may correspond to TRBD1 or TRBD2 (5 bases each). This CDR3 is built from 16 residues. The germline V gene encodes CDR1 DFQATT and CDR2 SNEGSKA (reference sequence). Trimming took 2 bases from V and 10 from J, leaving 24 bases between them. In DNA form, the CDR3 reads TGCAGTGCTAGAATTCAGGGTAGAGGGCCTCTTTACGAGCAGTTCTTC. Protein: CSARIQGRGPLYEQFF.

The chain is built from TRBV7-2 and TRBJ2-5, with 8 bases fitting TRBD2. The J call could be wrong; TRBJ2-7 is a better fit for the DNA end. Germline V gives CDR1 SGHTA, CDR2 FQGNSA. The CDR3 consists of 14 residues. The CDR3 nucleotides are TGTGCCAGCACCTTGAGTAGCGGGGCCTACGAGCAGTACTTC. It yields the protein CASTLSSGAYEQYF.

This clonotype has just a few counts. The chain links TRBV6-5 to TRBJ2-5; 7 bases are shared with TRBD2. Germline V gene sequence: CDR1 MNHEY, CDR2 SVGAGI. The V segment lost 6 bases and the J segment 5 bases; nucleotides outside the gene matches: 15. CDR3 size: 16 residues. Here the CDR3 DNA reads TGTGCCAGCAGCTCCTTCATAGCGGGTGAGGATGAGACCCAGTACTTC. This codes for CASSSFIAGEDETQYF.

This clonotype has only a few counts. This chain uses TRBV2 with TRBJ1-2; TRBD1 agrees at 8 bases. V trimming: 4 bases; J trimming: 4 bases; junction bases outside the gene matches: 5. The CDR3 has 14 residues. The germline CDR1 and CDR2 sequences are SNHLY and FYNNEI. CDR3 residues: CASSGDRGLYGYTF. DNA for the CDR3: TGTGCCAGCAGTGGAGACAGGGGTCTCTATGGCTACACCTTC.

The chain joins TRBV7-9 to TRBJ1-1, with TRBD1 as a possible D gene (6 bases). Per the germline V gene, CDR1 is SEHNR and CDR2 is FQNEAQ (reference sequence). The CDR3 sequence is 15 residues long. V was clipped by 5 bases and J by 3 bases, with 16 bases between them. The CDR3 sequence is CASSPRQVYDTEAFF. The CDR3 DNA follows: TGTGCCAGCAGCCCCCGACAGGTCTACGACACTGAAGCTTTCTTT.

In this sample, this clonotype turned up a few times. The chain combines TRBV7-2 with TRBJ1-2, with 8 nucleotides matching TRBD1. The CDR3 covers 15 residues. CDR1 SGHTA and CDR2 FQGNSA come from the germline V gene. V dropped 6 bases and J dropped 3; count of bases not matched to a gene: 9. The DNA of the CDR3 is TGTGCCAGCAGGCGACCAGGGGGCGAGGACTATGGCTACACCTTC. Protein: CASRRPGGEDYGYTF.

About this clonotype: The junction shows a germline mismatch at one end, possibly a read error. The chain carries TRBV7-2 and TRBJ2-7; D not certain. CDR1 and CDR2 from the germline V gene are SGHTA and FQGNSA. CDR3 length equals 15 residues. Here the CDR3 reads CAGSPTTTSSYEQYF. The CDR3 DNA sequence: TGTGCCGGCAGCCCGACGACCACCAGCTCCTACGAGCAGTACTTC.